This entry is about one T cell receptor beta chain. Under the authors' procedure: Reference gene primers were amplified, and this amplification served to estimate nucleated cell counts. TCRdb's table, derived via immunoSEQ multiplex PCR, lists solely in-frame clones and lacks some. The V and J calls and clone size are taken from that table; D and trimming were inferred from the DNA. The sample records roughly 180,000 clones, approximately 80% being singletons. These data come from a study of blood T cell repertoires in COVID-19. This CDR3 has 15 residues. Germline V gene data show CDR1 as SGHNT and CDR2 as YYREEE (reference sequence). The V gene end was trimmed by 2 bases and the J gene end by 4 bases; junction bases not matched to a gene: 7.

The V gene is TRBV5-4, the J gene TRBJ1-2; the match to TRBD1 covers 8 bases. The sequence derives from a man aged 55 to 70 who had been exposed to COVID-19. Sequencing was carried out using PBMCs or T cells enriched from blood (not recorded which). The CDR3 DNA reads TGTGCCAGCAGCTTTCGGAACAGGGGGGTCTATGGCTACACCTTC. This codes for CASSFRNRGVYGYTF.